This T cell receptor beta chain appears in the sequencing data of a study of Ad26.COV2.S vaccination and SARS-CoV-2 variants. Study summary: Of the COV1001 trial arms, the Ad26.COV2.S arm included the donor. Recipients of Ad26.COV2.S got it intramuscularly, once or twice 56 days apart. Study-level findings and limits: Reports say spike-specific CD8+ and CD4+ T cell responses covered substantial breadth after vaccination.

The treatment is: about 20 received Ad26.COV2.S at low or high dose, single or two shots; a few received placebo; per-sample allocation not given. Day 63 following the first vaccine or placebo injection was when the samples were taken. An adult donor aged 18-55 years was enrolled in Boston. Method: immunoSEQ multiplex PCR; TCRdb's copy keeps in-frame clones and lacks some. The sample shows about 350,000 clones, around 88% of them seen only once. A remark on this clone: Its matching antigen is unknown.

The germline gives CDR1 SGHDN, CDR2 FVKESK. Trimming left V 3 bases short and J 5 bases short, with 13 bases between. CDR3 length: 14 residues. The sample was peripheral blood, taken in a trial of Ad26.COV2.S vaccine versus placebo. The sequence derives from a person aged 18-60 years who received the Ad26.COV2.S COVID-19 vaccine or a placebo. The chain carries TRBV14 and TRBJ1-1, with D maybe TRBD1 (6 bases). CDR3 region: CASSQVGAGTEAFF. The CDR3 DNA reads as TGTGCCAGCAGCCAGGTGGGGGCTGGGACTGAAGCTTTCTTT.